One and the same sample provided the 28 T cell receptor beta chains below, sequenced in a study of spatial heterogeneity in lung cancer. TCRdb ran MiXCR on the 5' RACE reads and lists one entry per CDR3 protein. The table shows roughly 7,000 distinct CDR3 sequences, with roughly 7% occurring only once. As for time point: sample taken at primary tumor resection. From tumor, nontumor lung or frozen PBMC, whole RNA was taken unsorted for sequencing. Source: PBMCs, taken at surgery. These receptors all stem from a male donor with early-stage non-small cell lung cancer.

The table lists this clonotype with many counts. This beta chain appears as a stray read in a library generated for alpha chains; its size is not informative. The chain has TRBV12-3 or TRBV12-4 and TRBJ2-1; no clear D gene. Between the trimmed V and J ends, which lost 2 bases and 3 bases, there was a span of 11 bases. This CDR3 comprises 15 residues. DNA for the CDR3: TGTGCCAGCAGTTTATCCTCCCATGGCTACAATGAGCAGTTCTTC. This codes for CASSLSSHGYNEQFF.

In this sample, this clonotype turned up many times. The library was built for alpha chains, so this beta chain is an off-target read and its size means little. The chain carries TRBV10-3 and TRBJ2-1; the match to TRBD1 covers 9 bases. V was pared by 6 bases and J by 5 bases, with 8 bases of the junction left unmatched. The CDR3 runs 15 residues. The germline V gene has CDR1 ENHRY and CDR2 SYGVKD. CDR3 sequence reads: CAIRQGAKDNNEQFF. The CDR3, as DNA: TGTGCCATCAGACAGGGGGCAAAGGACAACAATGAGCAGTTCTTC.

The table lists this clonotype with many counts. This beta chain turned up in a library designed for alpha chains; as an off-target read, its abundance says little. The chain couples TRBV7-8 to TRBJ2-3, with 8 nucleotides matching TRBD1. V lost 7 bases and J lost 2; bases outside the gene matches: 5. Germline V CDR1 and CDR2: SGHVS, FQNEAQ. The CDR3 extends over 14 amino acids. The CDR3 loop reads CASTPTGDTDTQYF. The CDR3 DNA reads TGTGCCAGCACTCCGACAGGGGACACAGATACGCAGTATTTT. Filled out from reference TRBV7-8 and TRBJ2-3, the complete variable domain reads GAGVSQSPRYKVAKRGQDVALRCDPISGHVSLFWYQQALGQGPEFLTYFQNEAQLDKSGLPSDRFFAERPEGSVSTLKIQRTQQEDSAVYLCASTPTGDTDTQYFGPGTRLTVL.

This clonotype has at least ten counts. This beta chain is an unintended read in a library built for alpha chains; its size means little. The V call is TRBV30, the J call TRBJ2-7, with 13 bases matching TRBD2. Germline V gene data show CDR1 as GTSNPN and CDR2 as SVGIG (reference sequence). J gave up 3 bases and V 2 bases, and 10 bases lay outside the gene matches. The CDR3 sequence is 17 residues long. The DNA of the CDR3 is TGTGCCTGGAGTAAGGGGACTAGCGGGAATAAAGGCTACGAGCAGTACTTC. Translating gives CAWSKGTSGNKGYEQYF.

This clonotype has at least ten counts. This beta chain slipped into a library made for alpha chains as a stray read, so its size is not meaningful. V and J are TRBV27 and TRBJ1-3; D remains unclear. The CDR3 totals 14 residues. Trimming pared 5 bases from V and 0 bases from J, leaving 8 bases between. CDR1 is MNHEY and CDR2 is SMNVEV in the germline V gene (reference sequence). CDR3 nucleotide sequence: TGTGCCAGCAGTCCCGTCCCCTCTGGAAACACCATATATTTT. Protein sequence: CASSPVPSGNTIYF.

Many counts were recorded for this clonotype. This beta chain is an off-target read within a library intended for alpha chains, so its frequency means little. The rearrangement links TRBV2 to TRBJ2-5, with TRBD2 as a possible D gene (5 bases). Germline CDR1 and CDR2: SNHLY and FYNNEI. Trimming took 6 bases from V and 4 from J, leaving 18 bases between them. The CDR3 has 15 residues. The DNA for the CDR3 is TGTGCCAGCAGGGCTTCCCGGGGTAATGTAGAGACCCAGTACTTC. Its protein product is CASRASRGNVETQYF.

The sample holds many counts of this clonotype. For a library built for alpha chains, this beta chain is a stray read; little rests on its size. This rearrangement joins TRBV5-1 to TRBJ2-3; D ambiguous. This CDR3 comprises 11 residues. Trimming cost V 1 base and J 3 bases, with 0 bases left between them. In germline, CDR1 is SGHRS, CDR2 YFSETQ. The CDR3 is CASSLTDTQYF. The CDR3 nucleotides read TGCGCCAGCAGCTTGACAGATACGCAGTATTTT.

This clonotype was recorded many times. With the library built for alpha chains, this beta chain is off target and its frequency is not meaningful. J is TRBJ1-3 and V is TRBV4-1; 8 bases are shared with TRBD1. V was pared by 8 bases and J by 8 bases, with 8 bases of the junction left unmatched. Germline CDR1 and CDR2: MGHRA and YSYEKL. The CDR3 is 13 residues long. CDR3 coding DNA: TGCGCCAGCCACTTGACAGGGGCGGACACCATATATTTT. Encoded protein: CASHLTGADTIYF.

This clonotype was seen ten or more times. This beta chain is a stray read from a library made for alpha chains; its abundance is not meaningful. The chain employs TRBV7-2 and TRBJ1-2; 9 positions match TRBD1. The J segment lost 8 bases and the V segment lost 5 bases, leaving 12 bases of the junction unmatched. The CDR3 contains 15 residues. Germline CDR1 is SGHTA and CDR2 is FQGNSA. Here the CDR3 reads CASSPYRGLGGGYTF. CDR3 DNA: TGTGCCAGCAGCCCCTACAGGGGGCTCGGTGGAGGCTACACCTTC.

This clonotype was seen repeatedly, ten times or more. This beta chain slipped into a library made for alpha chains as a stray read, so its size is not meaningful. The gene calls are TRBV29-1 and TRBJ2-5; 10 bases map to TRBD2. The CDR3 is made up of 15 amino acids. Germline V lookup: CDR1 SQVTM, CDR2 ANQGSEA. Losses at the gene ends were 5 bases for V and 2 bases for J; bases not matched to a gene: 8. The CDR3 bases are TGCAGCGTTCGGCTAGCGGGGGCCCGACAAGAGACCCAGTACTTC. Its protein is CSVRLAGARQETQYF.

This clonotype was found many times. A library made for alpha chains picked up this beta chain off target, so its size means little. The DNA for the CDR3 is TGCAGTGTTGGCGGACAGAATGAAAAACTGTTTTTT. Its protein product is CSVGGQNEKLFF. The genes are TRBV20-1 and TRBJ1-4, with D possibly being TRBD1 (6 bases). Germline V lookup: CDR1 DFQATT, CDR2 SNEGSKA (reference sequence). With 7 bases removed from V and 5 bases from J, the gap between germline ends came to 11 bases. The CDR3 loop spans 12 amino acids.

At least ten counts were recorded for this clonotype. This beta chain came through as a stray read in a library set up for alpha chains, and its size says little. In DNA, the CDR3 is TGTGCCAGCAGCCAAGAGGCAGGGCTAGCGGGAGATAATGCCGGGGAGCTGTTTTTT. This sequence encodes CASSQEAGLAGDNAGELFF. The genes are TRBV4-2 and TRBJ2-2; 10 nucleotides match TRBD2. This CDR3 is built from 19 residues. CDR1 and CDR2 from the germline V gene are LGHNA and YNFKEQ. The V gene end was trimmed by 0 bases and the J gene end by 6 bases; junction bases not matched to a gene: 13.

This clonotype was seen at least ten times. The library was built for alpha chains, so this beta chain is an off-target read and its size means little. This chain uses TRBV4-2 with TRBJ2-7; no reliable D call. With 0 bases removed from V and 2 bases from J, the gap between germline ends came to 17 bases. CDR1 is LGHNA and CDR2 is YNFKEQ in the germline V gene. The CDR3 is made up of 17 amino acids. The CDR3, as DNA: TGTGCCAGCAGCCAAGACCTGGCAATTCCTGAAACCTACGAGCAGTACTTC. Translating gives CASSQDLAIPETYEQYF.

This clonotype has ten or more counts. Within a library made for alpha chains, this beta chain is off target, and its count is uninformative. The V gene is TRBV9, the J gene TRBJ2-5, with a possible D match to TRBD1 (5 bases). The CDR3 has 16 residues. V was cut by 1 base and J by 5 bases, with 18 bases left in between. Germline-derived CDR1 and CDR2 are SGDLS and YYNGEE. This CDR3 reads CASSVSKGVRSETQYF. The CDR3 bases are TGTGCCAGCAGCGTATCCAAAGGGGTTCGGAGTGAGACCCAGTACTTC.

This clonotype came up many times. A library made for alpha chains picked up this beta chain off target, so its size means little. This chain's CDR3 is CALKRGAGGTGELFF. DNA of the CDR3: TGTGCCCTCAAGAGGGGAGCGGGAGGGACCGGGGAGCTGTTTTTT. This chain uses TRBV30 with TRBJ2-2; TRBD2 aligns across 10 bases. CDR1 is GTSNPN and CDR2 is SVGIG in the germline V gene (reference sequence). The CDR3 consists of 15 residues. V shed 8 bases and J 5 bases; nucleotides not matched to a gene: 11.

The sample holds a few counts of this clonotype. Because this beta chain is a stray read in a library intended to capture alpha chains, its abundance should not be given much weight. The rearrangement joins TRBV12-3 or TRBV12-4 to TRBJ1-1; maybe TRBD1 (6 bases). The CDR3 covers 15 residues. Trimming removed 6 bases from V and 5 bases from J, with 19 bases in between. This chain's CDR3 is CASSTNTGPRTEAFF. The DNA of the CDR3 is TGTGCCAGCAGCACAAACACAGGGCCCAGGACTGAAGCTTTCTTT.

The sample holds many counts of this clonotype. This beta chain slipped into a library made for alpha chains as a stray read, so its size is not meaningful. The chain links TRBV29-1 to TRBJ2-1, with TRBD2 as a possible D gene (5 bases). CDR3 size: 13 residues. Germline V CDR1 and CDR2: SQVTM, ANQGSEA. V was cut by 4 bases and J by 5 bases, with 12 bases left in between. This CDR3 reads CSVVADGNNEQFF. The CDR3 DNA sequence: TGCAGCGTTGTCGCGGACGGGAACAATGAGCAGTTCTTC.

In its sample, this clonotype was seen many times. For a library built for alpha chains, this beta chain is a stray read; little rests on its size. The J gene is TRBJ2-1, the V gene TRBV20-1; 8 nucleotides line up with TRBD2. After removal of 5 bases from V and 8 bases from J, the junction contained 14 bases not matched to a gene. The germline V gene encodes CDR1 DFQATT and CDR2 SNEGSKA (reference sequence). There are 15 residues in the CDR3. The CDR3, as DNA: TGCAGTGCTGTCGACCGGGGGGGTGGAGTCGATGAGCAGTTCTTC. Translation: CSAVDRGGGVDEQFF.

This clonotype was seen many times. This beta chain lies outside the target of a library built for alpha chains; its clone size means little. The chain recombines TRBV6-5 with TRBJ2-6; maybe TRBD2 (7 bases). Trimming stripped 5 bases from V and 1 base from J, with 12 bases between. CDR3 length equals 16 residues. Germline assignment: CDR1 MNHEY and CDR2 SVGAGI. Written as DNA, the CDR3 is TGTGCCAGCAGTCAGGGAGGGGGATCTGGGGCCAACGTCCTGACTTTC. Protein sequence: CASSQGGGSGANVLTF.

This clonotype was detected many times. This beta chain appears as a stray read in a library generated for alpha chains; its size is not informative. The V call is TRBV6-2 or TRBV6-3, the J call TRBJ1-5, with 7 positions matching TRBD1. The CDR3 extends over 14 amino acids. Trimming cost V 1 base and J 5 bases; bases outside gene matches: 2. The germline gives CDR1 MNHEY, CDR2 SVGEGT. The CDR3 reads CASSYYDRDQPQHF. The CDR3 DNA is TGTGCCAGCAGTTACTACGACAGGGATCAGCCCCAGCATTTT.

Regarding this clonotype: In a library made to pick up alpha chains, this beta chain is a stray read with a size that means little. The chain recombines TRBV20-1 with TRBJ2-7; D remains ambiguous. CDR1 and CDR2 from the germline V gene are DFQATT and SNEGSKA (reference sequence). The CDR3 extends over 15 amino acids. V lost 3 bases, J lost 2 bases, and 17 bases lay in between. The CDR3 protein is CSASQPYTYAYEQYF. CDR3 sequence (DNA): TGCAGTGCTAGCCAGCCTTACACATACGCCTACGAGCAGTACTTC.

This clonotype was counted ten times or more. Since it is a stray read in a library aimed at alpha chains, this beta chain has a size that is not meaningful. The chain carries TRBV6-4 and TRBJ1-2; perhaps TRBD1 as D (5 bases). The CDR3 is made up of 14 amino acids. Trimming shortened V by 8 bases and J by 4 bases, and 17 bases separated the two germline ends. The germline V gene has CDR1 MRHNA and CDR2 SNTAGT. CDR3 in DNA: TGTGCCAGCGCCCAAGATCAAGGGGTCTATGGCTACACCTTC. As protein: CASAQDQGVYGYTF.

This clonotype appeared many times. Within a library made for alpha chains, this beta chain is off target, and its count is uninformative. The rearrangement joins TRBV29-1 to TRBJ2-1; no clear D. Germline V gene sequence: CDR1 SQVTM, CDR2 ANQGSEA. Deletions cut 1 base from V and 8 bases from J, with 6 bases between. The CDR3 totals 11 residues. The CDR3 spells CSVEVGDEQFF. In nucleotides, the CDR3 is TGCAGCGTTGAAGTTGGAGATGAGCAGTTCTTC.

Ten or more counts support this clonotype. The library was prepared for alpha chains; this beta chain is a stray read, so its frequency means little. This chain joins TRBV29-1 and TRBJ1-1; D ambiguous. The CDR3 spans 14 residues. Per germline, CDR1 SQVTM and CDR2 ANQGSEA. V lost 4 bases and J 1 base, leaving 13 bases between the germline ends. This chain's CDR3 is CSVVGLTGNTEAFF. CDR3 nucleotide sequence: TGCAGCGTTGTTGGGCTCACGGGGAACACTGAAGCTTTCTTT.

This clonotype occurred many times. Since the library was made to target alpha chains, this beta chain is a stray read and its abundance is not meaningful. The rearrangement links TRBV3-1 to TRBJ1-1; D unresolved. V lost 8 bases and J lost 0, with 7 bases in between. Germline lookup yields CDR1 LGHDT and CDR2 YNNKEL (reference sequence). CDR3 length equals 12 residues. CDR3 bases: TGTGCCAGCGGAAGTATGAACACTGAAGCTTTCTTT. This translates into CASGSMNTEAFF.

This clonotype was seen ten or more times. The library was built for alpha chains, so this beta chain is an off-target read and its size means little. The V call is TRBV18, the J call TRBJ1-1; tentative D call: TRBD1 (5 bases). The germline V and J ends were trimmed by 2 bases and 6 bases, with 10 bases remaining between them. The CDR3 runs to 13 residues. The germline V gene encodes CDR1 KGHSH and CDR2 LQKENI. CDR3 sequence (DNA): TGTGCCAGCTCACCAGTCAGGGACTCTGAAGCTTTCTTT. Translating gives CASSPVRDSEAFF.

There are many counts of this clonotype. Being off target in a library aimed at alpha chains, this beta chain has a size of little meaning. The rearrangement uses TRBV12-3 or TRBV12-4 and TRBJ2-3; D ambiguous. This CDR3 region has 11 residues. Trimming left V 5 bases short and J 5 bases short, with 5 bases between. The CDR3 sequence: CASSLQDTQYF. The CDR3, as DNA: TGTGCCAGCAGTCTGCAAGATACGCAGTATTTT.

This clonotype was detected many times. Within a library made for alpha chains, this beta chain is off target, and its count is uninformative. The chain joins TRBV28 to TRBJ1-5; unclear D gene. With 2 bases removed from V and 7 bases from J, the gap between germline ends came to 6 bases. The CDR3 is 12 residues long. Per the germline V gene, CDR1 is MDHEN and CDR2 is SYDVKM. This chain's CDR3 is CASSLEVQPQHF. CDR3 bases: TGTGCCAGCAGTTTAGAGGTCCAGCCCCAGCATTTT. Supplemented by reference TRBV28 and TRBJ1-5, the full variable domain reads DVKVTQSSRYLVKRTGEKVFLECVQDMDHENMFWYRQDPGLGLRLIYFSYDVKMKEKGDIPEGYSVSREKKERFSLILESASTNQTSMYLCASSLEVQPQHFGDGTRLSIL.